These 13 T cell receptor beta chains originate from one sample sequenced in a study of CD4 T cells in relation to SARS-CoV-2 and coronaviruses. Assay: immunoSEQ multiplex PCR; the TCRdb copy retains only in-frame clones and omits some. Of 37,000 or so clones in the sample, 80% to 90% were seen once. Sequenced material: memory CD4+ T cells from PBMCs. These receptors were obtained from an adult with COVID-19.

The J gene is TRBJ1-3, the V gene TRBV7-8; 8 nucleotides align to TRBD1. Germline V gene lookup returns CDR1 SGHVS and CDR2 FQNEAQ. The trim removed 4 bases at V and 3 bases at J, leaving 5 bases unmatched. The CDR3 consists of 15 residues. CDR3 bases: TGTGCCAGCAGCTCTAGGACAGGGCATGGAAACACCATATATTTT. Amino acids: CASSSRTGHGNTIYF. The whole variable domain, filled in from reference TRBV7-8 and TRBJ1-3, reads GAGVSQSPRYKVAKRGQDVALRCDPISGHVSLFWYQQALGQGPEFLTYFQNEAQLDKSGLPSDRFFAERPEGSVSTLKIQRTQQEDSAVYLCASSSRTGHGNTIYFGEGSWLTVV.

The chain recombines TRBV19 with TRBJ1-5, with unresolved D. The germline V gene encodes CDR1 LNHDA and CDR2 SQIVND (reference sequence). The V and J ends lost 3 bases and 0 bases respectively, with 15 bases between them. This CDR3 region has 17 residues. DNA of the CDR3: TGTGCCAGTAGTATGGCCGTCATCCCTGGTAGCAATCAGCCCCAGCATTTT. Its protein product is CASSMAVIPGSNQPQHF. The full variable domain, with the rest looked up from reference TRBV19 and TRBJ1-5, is DGGITQSPKYLFRKEGQNVTLSCEQNLNHDAMYWYRQDPGQGLRLIYYSQIVNDFQKGDIAEGYSVSREKKESFPLTVTSAQKNPTAFYLCASSMAVIPGSNQPQHFGDGTRLSIL.

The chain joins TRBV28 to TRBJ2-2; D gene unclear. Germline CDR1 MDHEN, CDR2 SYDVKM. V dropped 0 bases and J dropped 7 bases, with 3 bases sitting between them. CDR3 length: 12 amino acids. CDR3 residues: CASSLWNGELFF. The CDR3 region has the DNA TGTGCCAGCAGTTTATGGAACGGGGAGCTGTTTTTT.

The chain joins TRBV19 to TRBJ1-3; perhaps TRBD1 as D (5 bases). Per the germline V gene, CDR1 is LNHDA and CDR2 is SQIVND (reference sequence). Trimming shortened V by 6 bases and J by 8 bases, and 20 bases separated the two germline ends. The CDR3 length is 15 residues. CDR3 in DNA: TGTGCCAGTAGGGCGGCCGGGGCCCTTTTCTACACCATATATTTT. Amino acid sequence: CASRAAGALFYTIYF.

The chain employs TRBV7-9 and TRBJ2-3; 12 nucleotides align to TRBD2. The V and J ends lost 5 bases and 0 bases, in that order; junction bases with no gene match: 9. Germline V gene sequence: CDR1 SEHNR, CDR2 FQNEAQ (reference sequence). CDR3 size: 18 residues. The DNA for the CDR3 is TGTGCCAGCAGCATGACTAGCGGGAGTAGGGCTAGCACAGATACGCAGTATTTT. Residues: CASSMTSGSRASTDTQYF.

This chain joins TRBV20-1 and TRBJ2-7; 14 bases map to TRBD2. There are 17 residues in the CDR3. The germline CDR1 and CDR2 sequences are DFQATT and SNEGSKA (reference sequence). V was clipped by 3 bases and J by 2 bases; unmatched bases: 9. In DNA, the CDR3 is TGCAGTGCTAGTCACGGACTAGCGGGAGGAACGACCTACGAGCAGTACTTC. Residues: CSASHGLAGGTTYEQYF.

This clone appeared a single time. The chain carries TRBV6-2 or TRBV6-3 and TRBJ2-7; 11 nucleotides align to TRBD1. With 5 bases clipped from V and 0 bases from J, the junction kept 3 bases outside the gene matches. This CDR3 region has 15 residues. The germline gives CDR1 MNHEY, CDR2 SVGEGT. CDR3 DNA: TGTGCCAGCAGTAAGGACAGGGGGCCCTCCTACGAGCAGTACTTC. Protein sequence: CASSKDRGPSYEQYF.

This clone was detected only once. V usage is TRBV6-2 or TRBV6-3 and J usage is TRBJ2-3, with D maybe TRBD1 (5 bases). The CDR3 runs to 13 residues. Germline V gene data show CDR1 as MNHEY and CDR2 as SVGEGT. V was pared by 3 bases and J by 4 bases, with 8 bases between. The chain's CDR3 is CASSYQGPDTQYF. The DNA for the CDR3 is TGTGCCAGCAGTTATCAGGGTCCAGATACGCAGTATTTT.

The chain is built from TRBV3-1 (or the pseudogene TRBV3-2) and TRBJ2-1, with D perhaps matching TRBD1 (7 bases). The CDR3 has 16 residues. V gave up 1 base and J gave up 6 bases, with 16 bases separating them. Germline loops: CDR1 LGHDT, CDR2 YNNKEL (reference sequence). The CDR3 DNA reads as TGTGCCAGCAGCCAAGGAGGGGGCGGGGCCCTCAATGAGCAGTTCTTC. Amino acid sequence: CASSQGGGGALNEQFF.

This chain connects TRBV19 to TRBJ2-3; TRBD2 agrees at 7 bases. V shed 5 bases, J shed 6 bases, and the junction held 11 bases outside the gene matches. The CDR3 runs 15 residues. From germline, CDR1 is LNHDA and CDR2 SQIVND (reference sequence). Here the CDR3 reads CASSPTGTNVDTQYF. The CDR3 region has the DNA TGTGCCAGTAGTCCAACCGGGACTAATGTTGATACGCAGTATTTT.

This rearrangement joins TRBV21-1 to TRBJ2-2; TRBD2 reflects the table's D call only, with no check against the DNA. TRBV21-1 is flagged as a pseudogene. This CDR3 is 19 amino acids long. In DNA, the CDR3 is TGTGCCAGCAGCGGGCGGACTAGCGGCCCGATTATTTCGGCCGGGGAGCTGTTTTTT. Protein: CASSGRTSGPIISAGELFF.

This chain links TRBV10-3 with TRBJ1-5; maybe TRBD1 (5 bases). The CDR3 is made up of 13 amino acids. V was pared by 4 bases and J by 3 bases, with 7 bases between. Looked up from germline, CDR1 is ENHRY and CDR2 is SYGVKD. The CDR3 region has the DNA TGTGCCATCAGTGTCAGGGACAATCAGCCCCAGCATTTT. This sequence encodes CAISVRDNQPQHF.

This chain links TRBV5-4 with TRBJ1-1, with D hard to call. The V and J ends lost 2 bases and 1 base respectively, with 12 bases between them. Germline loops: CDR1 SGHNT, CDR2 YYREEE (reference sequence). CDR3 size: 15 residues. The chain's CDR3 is CASSLIGTQNTEAFF. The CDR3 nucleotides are TGTGCCAGCAGCTTAATCGGCACGCAGAACACTGAAGCTTTCTTT.